This T cell receptor beta chain was sequenced during a study of blood T cell repertoires in COVID-19. Original handling: Amplifying reference gene primers gave estimates of nucleated cell counts. Method: immunoSEQ multiplex PCR; TCRdb's copy keeps in-frame clones and lacks some. Clone size and V and J calls were adopted from that table, with D and trimming inferred from the DNA. The sample lists 350,000 to 450,000 clones; 85% were seen once. The sequence was obtained from a woman under 30 with acute or convalescent COVID-19. The sequencing sample was made of peripheral blood.

CDR3 in amino acids: CASSNTDRGLGYTF. The DNA of the CDR3 is TGTGCCAGCAGCAACACGGACAGGGGGTTGGGCTACACCTTC. V and J are TRBV7-9 and TRBJ1-2, with TRBD1 identical over 10 bases. Losses at the gene ends were 5 bases for V and 8 bases for J; bases not matched to a gene: 8. This CDR3 has 14 residues. Germline V gene data show CDR1 as SEHNR and CDR2 as FQNEAQ (reference sequence). The entire variable domain, with the rest obtained from reference TRBV7-9 and TRBJ1-2, is as follows: DTGVSQNPRHKITKRGQNVTFRCDPISEHNRLYWYRQTLGQGPEFLTYFQNEAQLEKSRLLSDRFSAERPKGSFSTLEIQRTEQGDSAMYLCASSNTDRGLGYTFGSGTRLTVV.